This is a list of T cell receptor beta chains from one sample in a study of preoperative IRX-2 immunotherapy in early breast cancer. Sequencing was performed with immunoSEQ multiplex PCR; in TCRdb, only in-frame clones are kept and a portion is missing. The sample lists 25,000 to 30,000 clones, approximately 81% occurring once. Sequencing was performed on lymph node tissue, taken after IRX-2 immunotherapy. The receptor source for this set is a human donor with breast cancer. The CDR3 runs from the conserved cysteine through the conserved F or W.

J	V	CDR3
TRBJ2-3	TRBV6-8	CAISGSGRGTDTQYF
TRBJ2-1	TRBV6-8	CASSPYEGTSGYNEQFF
TRBJ1-5	TRBV28	CASTQTLASNQPQHF
TRBJ1-1	TRBV11-3	CASSLFRRTMNTEAFF
TRBJ2-5	TRBV18	CASSPTKTSGIQETQYF
TRBJ2-7	TRBV6-8	CASSDPGLLAGGWSEQYF
TRBJ1-3	TRBV28	CASSPPSSGNTIYF
TRBJ2-1	TRBV7-6	CASSFSQGNNEQFF
TRBJ2-7	TRBV19	CASSITQGGNKDEQYF
TRBJ2-7	TRBV7-1	CASSLGAGKTTYEQYF
TRBJ1-5	TRBV5-1	CASSSTVGGDQPQHF
TRBJ1-2	TRBV18	CASSPPQGNYGYTF
TRBJ1-2	TRBV19	CASSTADRVLDGYTF
TRBJ2-1	TRBV15	CATSSPPGYIYNEQFF
TRBJ1-2	TRBV9	CASREEQHGYTF
TRBJ2-7	TRBV6-8	CAISARTSGSEQYF